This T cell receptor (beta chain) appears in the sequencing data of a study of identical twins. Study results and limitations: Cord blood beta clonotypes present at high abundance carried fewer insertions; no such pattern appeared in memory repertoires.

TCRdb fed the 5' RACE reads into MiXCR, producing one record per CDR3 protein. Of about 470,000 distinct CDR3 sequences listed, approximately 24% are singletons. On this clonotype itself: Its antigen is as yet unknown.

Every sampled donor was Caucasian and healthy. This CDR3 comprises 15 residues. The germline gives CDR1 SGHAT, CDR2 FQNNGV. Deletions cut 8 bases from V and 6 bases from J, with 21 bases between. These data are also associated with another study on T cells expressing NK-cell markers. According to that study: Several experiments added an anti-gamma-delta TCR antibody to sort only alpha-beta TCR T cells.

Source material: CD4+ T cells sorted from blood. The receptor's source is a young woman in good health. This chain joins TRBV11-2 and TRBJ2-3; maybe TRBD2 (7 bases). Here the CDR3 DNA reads TGTGCCAGCTCCGAAAGCGTGGGGGGGCCGGATACGCAGTATTTT. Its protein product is CASSESVGGPDTQYF.